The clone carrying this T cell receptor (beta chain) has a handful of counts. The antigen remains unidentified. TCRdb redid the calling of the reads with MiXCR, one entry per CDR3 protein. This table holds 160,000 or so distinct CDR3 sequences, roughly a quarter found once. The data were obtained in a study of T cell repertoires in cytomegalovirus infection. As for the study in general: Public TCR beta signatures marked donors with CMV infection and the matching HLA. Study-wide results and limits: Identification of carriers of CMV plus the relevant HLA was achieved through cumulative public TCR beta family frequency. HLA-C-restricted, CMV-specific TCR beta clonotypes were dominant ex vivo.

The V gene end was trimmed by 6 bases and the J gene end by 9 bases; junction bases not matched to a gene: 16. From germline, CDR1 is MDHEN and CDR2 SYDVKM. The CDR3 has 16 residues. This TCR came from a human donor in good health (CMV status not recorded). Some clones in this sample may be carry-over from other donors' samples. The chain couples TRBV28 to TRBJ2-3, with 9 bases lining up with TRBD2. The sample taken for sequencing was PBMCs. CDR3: CASSPRGSGSPLTQYF. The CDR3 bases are TGTGCCAGCAGCCCCCGTGGTAGCGGGAGCCCTTTGACGCAGTATTTT.